The sequence of this TCR beta chain was determined in a study of shared clonotypes between healthy human individuals. With 1 base clipped from V and 4 bases from J, the junction kept 1 base outside the gene matches. The CDR3 contains 14 residues. The germline V gene has CDR1 SEHNR and CDR2 FQNEAQ (reference sequence). Sequencing was performed with immunoSEQ multiplex PCR; in TCRdb, only in-frame clones are kept and a portion is missing. The sample lists about 380,000 clones, just over 95% occurring once. This clonotype was obtained from a man aged 25-40 years in good health. The J gene is TRBJ2-3, the V gene TRBV7-9; 8 nucleotides line up with TRBD2. Sequenced: memory CD8+ T cells sorted from blood. Subset reported: CD45RO+ cells pooled with CCR7-negative TemRA cells. CDR3 in amino acids: CASSLGAGADTQYF. DNA for the CDR3: TGTGCCAGCAGCTTAGGAGCGGGAGCAGATACGCAGTATTTT.